Described below is a single T cell receptor (beta chain) sequence and its context. Its antigen is unknown. TCRdb re-called the reads through MiXCR, storing one row per CDR3 protein. Seen here are about 360,000 distinct CDR3 sequences, about a sixth observed once, and the top ten hold 8.5% to 10%. The CDR3 is 15 residues long. V lost 3 bases to trimming and J lost 0 bases; unmatched junction nucleotides: 4. Germline V lookup: CDR1 SGHAT, CDR2 FQNNGV. This sample was taken from a study of T cell repertoires in cytomegalovirus infection. Study summary: Based on public TCR beta signatures, there were indications of CMV infection and of a matching HLA type.

Study results and caveats: The cumulative frequency of public TCR beta families distinguished individuals who carried CMV together with the relevant HLA. Clonotypes of TCR beta that were HLA-C-restricted and CMV-specific dominated the ex vivo response.

Sequencing was carried out using PBMCs. The rearrangement joins TRBV11-2 to TRBJ2-5; 7 nucleotides align to TRBD2. This receptor was identified in a human donor in good health (CMV status not recorded). Some clones in this sample may be carry-over from other donors' samples. The CDR3 protein is CASSFPAGYQETQYF. CDR3 coding DNA: TGTGCCAGCAGCTTTCCAGCGGGGTACCAAGAGACCCAGTACTTC.